This entry lists 5 T cell receptor beta chains sequenced from one sample in a study of blood T cell repertoires in COVID-19. Produced via immunoSEQ multiplex PCR; TCRdb's table is partial and in-frame only. The sample has roughly 360,000 clones, around 87% seen once. Sequencing used PBMCs or T cells enriched from blood (not recorded which). The receptor set was obtained from a man aged 25 to 40 who had recovered from COVID-19.

The chain employs TRBV30 and TRBJ1-4; unclear D gene. CDR3 length: 12 amino acids. The germline V and J ends were trimmed by 0 bases and 7 bases, with 6 bases remaining between them. Per the germline V gene, CDR1 is GTSNPN and CDR2 is SVGIG (reference sequence). The CDR3 bases are TGTGCCTGGAGTGTCTCTGTTGAAAAACTGTTTTTT. Translating gives CAWSVSVEKLFF. Together with reference TRBV30 and TRBJ1-4, the CDR3 gives the full variable domain: SQTIHQWPATLVQPVGSPLSLECTVEGTSNPNLYWYRQAAGRGLQLLFYSVGIGQISSEVPQNLSASRPQDRQFILSSKKLLLSDSGFYLCAWSVSVEKLFFGSGTQLSVL.

The genes are TRBV27 and TRBJ1-5; 10 bases are shared with TRBD1. Germline values: CDR1 MNHEY, CDR2 SMNVEV (reference sequence). After removal of 5 bases from V and 3 bases from J, the junction contained 10 bases not matched to a gene. CDR3 length: 17 amino acids. The CDR3 loop is CASSLIGQGGNNQPQHF. The DNA for the CDR3 is TGTGCCAGCAGTCTCATAGGACAGGGGGGGAACAATCAGCCCCAGCATTTT.

This clone came up once. The rearrangement links TRBV7-9 to TRBJ1-5; TRBD1 aligns across 9 bases. Germline CDR1 and CDR2: SEHNR and FQNEAQ (reference sequence). With V trimmed by 4 bases and J by 4 bases, 11 bases remained unmatched. CDR3 length equals 17 residues. CDR3 coding DNA: TGTGCCAGCAGCTCTCAGGGACAGGGAATATCGAATCAGCCCCAGCATTTT. Protein product: CASSSQGQGISNQPQHF. The whole variable domain, filled in from reference TRBV7-9 and TRBJ1-5, reads DTGVSQNPRHKITKRGQNVTFRCDPISEHNRLYWYRQTLGQGPEFLTYFQNEAQLEKSRLLSDRFSAERPKGSFSTLEIQRTEQGDSAMYLCASSSQGQGISNQPQHFGDGTRLSIL.

V usage is TRBV6-5 and J usage is TRBJ2-3; D possibly corresponds to TRBD2 (7 bases). There are 13 residues in the CDR3. Trimming took off 7 bases at V and 6 bases at J, with 14 bases between the two ends. From germline, CDR1 is MNHEY and CDR2 SVGAGI. The CDR3 loop reads CASIWGGRDTQYF. CDR3 coding DNA: TGTGCCAGCATATGGGGGGGCCGGGATACGCAGTATTTT.

In its sample, this clone was seen a few times. CDR3: CASSSPPGQGKNSPLHF. As DNA, the CDR3 is TGTGCCAGCAGCTCCCCCCCCGGGCAGGGAAAAAATTCACCCCTCCACTTT. This chain joins TRBV9 and TRBJ1-6; tentative D call: TRBD1 (5 bases). This CDR3 has 17 amino acids. From germline, CDR1 is SGDLS and CDR2 YYNGEE. The V and J ends lost 4 bases and 7 bases respectively, with 21 bases between them.